A selection of T cell receptor beta chains follows, all from one sample in a study of cytomegalovirus exposure and HLA in healthy donors. Only in-frame clones appear in the TCRdb table, and some are missing; sequencing was by immunoSEQ multiplex PCR. The sample lists 150,000 to 200,000 clones, about 80% occurring once. Sequences were obtained from PBMCs. These receptors all come from a man aged 18-30 years in good health and CMV-seropositive. CDR3s include the opening cysteine and the closing phenylalanine or tryptophan. D genes are given only for firm matches. Size values are once, few and many counts, or a class for expanded clones, and some rows have none.

V gene: TRBV7-3; clone size: .; J gene: TRBJ2-2; D gene: .; CDR3 protein: CASSPPGTPTGELFF; CDR3 DNA: TGTGCCAGCAGCCCCCCCGGGACTCCCACCGGGGAGCTGTTTTTT
V gene: TRBV7-3; clone size: .; J gene: TRBJ2-5; D gene: .; CDR3 protein: CASSPRTDSRETQYF; CDR3 DNA: TGTGCCAGCAGCCCAAGAACTGACTCCCGAGAGACCCAGTACTTC
V gene: TRBV28; clone size: .; J gene: TRBJ2-3; D gene: .; CDR3 protein: CASSPIARDTQYF; CDR3 DNA: TGTGCCAGCAGTCCTATAGCTCGAGATACGCAGTATTTT
V gene: TRBV27; clone size: .; J gene: TRBJ2-7; D gene: TRBD1; CDR3 protein: CASSPLDRAREQYF; CDR3 DNA: TGTGCCAGCAGTCCGCTCGACAGGGCCCGCGAGCAGTACTTC
V gene: TRBV6-6; clone size: .; J gene: TRBJ1-4; D gene: .; CDR3 protein: CAVIRGSSEKLFF; CDR3 DNA: TGTGCCGTTATAAGAGGCTCGAGTGAAAAACTGTTTTTT
V gene: TRBV30; clone size: once; J gene: TRBJ2-7; D gene: .; CDR3 protein: CAWSLSGYEQYF; CDR3 DNA: TGTGCCTGGAGTCTCTCCGGCTACGAGCAGTACTTC
V gene: TRBV14; clone size: .; J gene: TRBJ1-1; D gene: TRBD1; CDR3 protein: CASSRRDRGYMNTEAFF; CDR3 DNA: TGTGCCAGCAGCCGTCGGGACAGGGGGTACATGAACACTGAAGCTTTCTTT
V gene: TRBV27; clone size: .; J gene: TRBJ2-1; D gene: TRBD2; CDR3 protein: CASSLRLGRDGFNEQFF; CDR3 DNA: TGTGCCAGCAGTTTACGTTTGGGGAGGGATGGATTCAATGAGCAGTTCTTC
V gene: TRBV29-1; clone size: .; J gene: TRBJ2-5; D gene: TRBD2; CDR3 protein: CSVELASGRPRETQYF; CDR3 DNA: TGCAGCGTTGAATTGGCTAGCGGGAGGCCCCGGGAGACCCAGTACTTC
V gene: TRBV11-2; clone size: .; J gene: TRBJ2-7; D gene: .; CDR3 protein: CASSLAGDEQYF; CDR3 DNA: TGTGCCAGCAGCTTGGCCGGAGACGAGCAGTACTTC
V gene: TRBV7-2; clone size: few; J gene: TRBJ2-1; D gene: TRBD2; CDR3 protein: CASSLEGTSGRYEQFF; CDR3 DNA: TGTGCCAGCAGCTTAGAGGGGACTAGCGGGAGATATGAGCAGTTCTTC
V gene: TRBV28; clone size: .; J gene: TRBJ1-5; D gene: TRBD1; CDR3 protein: CASSLFPMTGKYSNQPQHF; CDR3 DNA: TGTGCCAGCAGTTTATTTCCAATGACAGGGAAGTATAGCAATCAGCCCCAGCATTTT
V gene: TRBV9; clone size: once; J gene: TRBJ2-5; D gene: .; CDR3 protein: CASSFGGTASQEIQYF; CDR3 DNA: TGTGCCAGCAGCTTTGGCGGGACAGCCTCCCAAGAGATCCAGTACTTC
V gene: TRBV28; clone size: .; J gene: TRBJ1-5; D gene: .; CDR3 protein: CASSRTSGASSYSNQPQHF; CDR3 DNA: TGTGCCAGCAGCCGTACGTCAGGGGCGAGCAGTTATAGCAATCAGCCCCAGCATTTT
V gene: TRBV7-9; clone size: .; J gene: TRBJ1-1; D gene: TRBD1; CDR3 protein: CASSHTTGGRNTEAFF; CDR3 DNA: TGTGCCAGCAGCCATACCACAGGGGGCAGGAACACTGAAGCTTTCTTT
V gene: TRBV11-2; clone size: .; J gene: TRBJ2-5; D gene: TRBD2; CDR3 protein: CASRGLKREPRETQYF; CDR3 DNA: TGTGCCAGCAGGGGGTTGAAGCGGGAGCCCCGGGAGACCCAGTACTTC
V gene: TRBV21-1; clone size: .; J gene: TRBJ2-7; D gene: .; CDR3 protein: CASSQGTGDSYEQYF; CDR3 DNA: TGTGCCAGCAGCCAAGGGACAGGGGACTCCTACGAGCAGTACTTC
V gene: TRBV5-6; clone size: .; J gene: TRBJ1-1; D gene: .; CDR3 protein: CASMTGRLNTEAFF; CDR3 DNA: TGTGCCAGCATGACGGGGAGATTGAACACTGAAGCTTTCTTT
V gene: TRBV4-3; clone size: .; J gene: TRBJ2-7; D gene: .; CDR3 protein: CASSQDWLITYEQYF; CDR3 DNA: TGCGCCAGCAGCCAAGATTGGCTGATTACCTACGAGCAGTACTTC
V gene: TRBV7-2; clone size: .; J gene: TRBJ2-7; D gene: .; CDR3 protein: CASAVSTRDYEQYF; CDR3 DNA: TGTGCCAGCGCGGTGTCGACTAGAGACTACGAGCAGTACTTC
V gene: TRBV23-1; clone size: .; J gene: TRBJ2-7; D gene: TRBD2; CDR3 protein: CASSPMGTGGGRSYEQYF; CDR3 DNA: TGCGCCAGCAGTCCTATGGGGACCGGGGGGGGCAGGTCCTACGAGCAGTACTTC
V gene: TRBV10-3; clone size: .; J gene: TRBJ2-7; D gene: .; CDR3 protein: CATTITENFREQYF; CDR3 DNA: TGTGCCACGACCATTACAGAAAACTTTCGCGAGCAGTACTTC
V gene: TRBV7-6; clone size: .; J gene: TRBJ2-7; D gene: TRBD1; CDR3 protein: CASSGIQGASYEQYF; CDR3 DNA: TGTGCCAGCAGCGGAATCCAGGGGGCCTCCTACGAGCAGTACTTC
V gene: TRBV7-2; clone size: .; J gene: TRBJ2-7; D gene: .; CDR3 protein: CASSPRDFRYTW; CDR3 DNA: TGTGCCAGCAGCCCCCGGGACTTCCGCTACACGTGG
V gene: TRBV7-3; clone size: .; J gene: TRBJ2-7; D gene: .; CDR3 protein: CASMLRQRPSSYEQYF; CDR3 DNA: TGTGCCAGCATGTTGAGACAGAGGCCTTCTTCCTACGAGCAGTACTTC
V gene: TRBV7-2; clone size: .; J gene: TRBJ2-2; D gene: .; CDR3 protein: CASSQDRTDTGELFF; CDR3 DNA: TGTGCCAGCAGCCAAGACAGGACCGACACCGGGGAGCTGTTTTTT
V gene: TRBV18; clone size: .; J gene: TRBJ2-6; D gene: .; CDR3 protein: CASSVNQGSGANVLTF; CDR3 DNA: TGTGCCAGCTCAGTTAACCAGGGCTCTGGGGCCAACGTCCTGACTTTC
V gene: TRBV7-9; clone size: .; J gene: TRBJ2-3; D gene: TRBD1; CDR3 protein: CASSLGQGTDTQYF; CDR3 DNA: TGTGCCAGCAGCTTGGGACAGGGCACAGATACGCAGTATTTT
V gene: TRBV9; clone size: .; J gene: TRBJ2-5; D gene: TRBD2; CDR3 protein: CASSVSGRAGETQYF; CDR3 DNA: TGTGCCAGCAGCGTTAGCGGGAGGGCCGGAGAGACCCAGTACTTC
V gene: TRBV7-2; clone size: .; J gene: TRBJ2-7; D gene: .; CDR3 protein: CASSLVPGTQGEQYF; CDR3 DNA: TGTGCCAGCAGCTTAGTCCCGGGAACACAGGGCGAGCAGTACTTC
V gene: TRBV6-1; clone size: .; J gene: TRBJ2-7; D gene: TRBD2; CDR3 protein: CASSDPRASGIYEQYF; CDR3 DNA: TGTGCCAGCAGTGATCCCAGGGCTAGCGGGATCTACGAGCAGTACTTC
V gene: TRBV29-1; clone size: .; J gene: TRBJ1-1; D gene: .; CDR3 protein: CSVRRATAGDNTEAFF; CDR3 DNA: TGCAGCGTTCGACGCGCGACGGCAGGGGATAACACTGAAGCTTTCTTT
V gene: TRBV15; clone size: .; J gene: TRBJ2-7; D gene: .; CDR3 protein: CATSRDSEPYEQYF; CDR3 DNA: TGTGCCACCAGCAGAGATTCCGAGCCCTACGAGCAGTACTTC
V gene: TRBV5-6; clone size: .; J gene: TRBJ1-3; D gene: .; CDR3 protein: CASSLGSHSGNTIYF; CDR3 DNA: TGTGCCAGCAGCTTGGGCAGTCACTCTGGAAACACCATATATTTT
V gene: TRBV5-1; clone size: .; J gene: TRBJ2-5; D gene: TRBD2; CDR3 protein: CASSLFLAGNQETQYF; CDR3 DNA: TGCGCCAGCAGCTTGTTTCTAGCGGGGAACCAAGAGACCCAGTACTTC
V gene: TRBV28; clone size: .; J gene: TRBJ1-1; D gene: .; CDR3 protein: CASSLRPGHPNTEAFF; CDR3 DNA: TGTGCCAGCAGCCTACGACCGGGACATCCGAACACTGAAGCTTTCTTT
V gene: TRBV5-6; clone size: .; J gene: TRBJ2-3; D gene: .; CDR3 protein: CASSLEEGSGTDTQYF; CDR3 DNA: TGTGCCAGCAGCTTGGAAGAGGGATCGGGCACAGATACGCAGTATTTT
V gene: TRBV28; clone size: .; J gene: TRBJ2-4; D gene: .; CDR3 protein: CASRTGGVAKNIQYF; CDR3 DNA: TGTGCCAGCAGAACAGGAGGGGTAGCCAAAAACATTCAGTACTTC
V gene: TRBV29-1; clone size: many; J gene: TRBJ2-1; D gene: TRBD2; CDR3 protein: CSVHGPSGSGGSYNEQFF; CDR3 DNA: TGCAGCGTTCACGGCCCCAGCGGGAGCGGAGGATCCTACAATGAGCAGTTCTTC
V gene: TRBV11-2; clone size: .; J gene: TRBJ1-2; D gene: TRBD1; CDR3 protein: CASSSGTETRGGYTF; CDR3 DNA: TGTGCCAGCAGCTCCGGGACAGAAACAAGAGGTGGCTACACCTTC
V gene: TRBV4-1; clone size: few; J gene: TRBJ2-7; D gene: .; CDR3 protein: CASSRAGVASYEQYF; CDR3 DNA: TGCGCCAGCAGCCGGGCAGGGGTGGCATCCTACGAGCAGTACTTC
V gene: TRBV5-1; clone size: .; J gene: TRBJ2-1; D gene: .; CDR3 protein: CASSLEGERFF; CDR3 DNA: TGCGCCAGCAGCCTAGAGGGAGAACGGTTCTTC